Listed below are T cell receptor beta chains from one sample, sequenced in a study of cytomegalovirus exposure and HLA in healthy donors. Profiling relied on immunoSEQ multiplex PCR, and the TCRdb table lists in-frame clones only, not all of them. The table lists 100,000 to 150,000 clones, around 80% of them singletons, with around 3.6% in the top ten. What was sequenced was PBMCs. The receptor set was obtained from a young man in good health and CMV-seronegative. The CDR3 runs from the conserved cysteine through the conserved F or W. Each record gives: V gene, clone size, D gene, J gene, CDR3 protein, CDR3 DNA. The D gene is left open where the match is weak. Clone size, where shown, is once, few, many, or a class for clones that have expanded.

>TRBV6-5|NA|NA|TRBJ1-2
CASSYSSQGGEDGYTF
TGTGCCAGCAGTTACTCTTCACAAGGGGGGGAGGATGGCTACACCTTC
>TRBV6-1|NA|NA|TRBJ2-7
CASSISLDSSYEQYF
TGTGCCAGCAGTATCTCGCTAGATTCGTCCTACGAGCAGTACTTC
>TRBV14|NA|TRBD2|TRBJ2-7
CASSQERAGGPPHEQYF
TGTGCCAGCAGCCAAGAGAGGGCGGGGGGGCCCCCCCACGAGCAGTACTTC
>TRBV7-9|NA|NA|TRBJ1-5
CASSLDGFIHQPQHF
TGTGCCAGCAGCTTAGACGGTTTCATCCATCAGCCCCAGCATTTT
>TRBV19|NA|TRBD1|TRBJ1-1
CASQFAGGWNTEAFF
TGTGCCAGCCAATTCGCAGGGGGCTGGAACACTGAAGCTTTCTTT
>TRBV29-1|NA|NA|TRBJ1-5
CSVAFGLVGNQPQHF
TGCAGCGTTGCGTTCGGTCTGGTGGGCAATCAGCCCCAGCATTTT
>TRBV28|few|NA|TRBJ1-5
CASSLSVQGNQPQHF
TGTGCCAGCAGTTTATCGGTACAGGGCAATCAGCCCCAGCATTTT
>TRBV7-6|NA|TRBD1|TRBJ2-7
CASSSPGTGAYEQYF
TGTGCCAGCAGCTCACCCGGGACAGGGGCCTACGAGCAGTACTTC
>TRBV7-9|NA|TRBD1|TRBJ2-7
CASSLVGQGNEQYF
TGTGCCAGCAGCTTAGTGGGACAGGGCAACGAGCAGTACTTC
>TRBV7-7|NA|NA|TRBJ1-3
CASRFGEGTGNTIYF
TGTGCCAGCAGGTTTGGGGAGGGGACTGGAAACACCATATATTTT
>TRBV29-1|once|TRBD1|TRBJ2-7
CSVVLAGQELSYEQYF
TGCAGCGTTGTCCTCGCGGGACAGGAGTTATCCTACGAGCAGTACTTC
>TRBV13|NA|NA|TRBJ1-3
CASSFGVRAGNTIYF
TGTGCCAGCAGCTTCGGGGTACGGGCTGGAAACACCATATATTTT
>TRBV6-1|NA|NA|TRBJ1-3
CASSLQGFLGNTIYF
TGTGCCAGCAGTTTACAGGGATTCCTTGGAAACACCATATATTTT
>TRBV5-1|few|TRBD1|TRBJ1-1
CASSRTGLPEAFF
TGCGCCAGCAGCAGGACAGGGCTCCCTGAAGCTTTCTTT
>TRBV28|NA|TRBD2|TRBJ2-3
CASSLWGLAGVTDTQYF
TGTGCCAGCAGTTTATGGGGTCTAGCGGGGGTCACAGATACGCAGTATTTT
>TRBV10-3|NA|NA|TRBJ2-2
CAISDRGKNTGELFF
TGTGCCATCAGTGACCGGGGGAAGAACACCGGGGAGCTGTTTTTT
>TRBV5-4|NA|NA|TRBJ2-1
CASSLALTGNEQFF
TGTGCCAGCAGCTTGGCCCTCACAGGGAATGAGCAGTTCTTC
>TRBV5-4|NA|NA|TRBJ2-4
CASSLGTGENIQYF
TGTGCCAGCAGCTTGGGGACGGGGGAAAACATTCAGTACTTC
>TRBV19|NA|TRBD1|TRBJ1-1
CASRGTGKNTEAFF
TGTGCCAGTAGGGGGACAGGCAAGAACACTGAAGCTTTCTTT
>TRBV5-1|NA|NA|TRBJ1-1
CASSSDRTSLNTEAFF
TGCGCCAGCAGCTCAGACAGGACCTCTTTGAACACTGAAGCTTTCTTT
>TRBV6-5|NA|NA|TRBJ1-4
CASRRRGTTNEKLFF
TGTGCCAGCAGAAGACGGGGAACAACTAATGAAAAACTGTTTTTT
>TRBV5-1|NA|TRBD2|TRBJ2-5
CASSSRLILDQGLAGGETQYF
TGCGCCAGCAGCTCCCGGCTTATCTTGGACCAAGGACTAGCGGGAGGTGAGACCCAGTACTTC
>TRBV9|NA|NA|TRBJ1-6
CASSLTGNQDSPLHF
TGTGCCAGCAGTCTTACAGGGAACCAGGATTCACCCCTCCACTTT
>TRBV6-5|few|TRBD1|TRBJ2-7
CASSSTGLPYEQYF
TGTGCCAGCAGTTCGACAGGGTTGCCCTACGAGCAGTACTTC
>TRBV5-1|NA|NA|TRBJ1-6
CASSRWAQGGNSPLHF
TGCGCCAGCAGCCGGTGGGCCCAGGGTGGGAATTCACCCCTCCACTTT
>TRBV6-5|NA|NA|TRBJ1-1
CASRARGHTEAFF
TGTGCCAGCAGGGCCAGGGGCCACACTGAAGCTTTCTTT
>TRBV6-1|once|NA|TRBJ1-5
CASSEGFRRVGGQPQHF
TGTGCCAGCAGTGAAGGCTTTAGAAGGGTCGGGGGTCAGCCCCAGCATTTT
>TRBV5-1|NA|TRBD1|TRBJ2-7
CASSSRTGADEQYF
TGCGCCAGCAGCTCGAGGACAGGGGCCGACGAGCAGTACTTC
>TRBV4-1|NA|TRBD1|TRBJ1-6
CASSQDRTGTRSYNSPLHF
TGCGCCAGCAGCCAAGATAGGACAGGGACCCGGTCCTATAATTCACCCCTCCACTTT